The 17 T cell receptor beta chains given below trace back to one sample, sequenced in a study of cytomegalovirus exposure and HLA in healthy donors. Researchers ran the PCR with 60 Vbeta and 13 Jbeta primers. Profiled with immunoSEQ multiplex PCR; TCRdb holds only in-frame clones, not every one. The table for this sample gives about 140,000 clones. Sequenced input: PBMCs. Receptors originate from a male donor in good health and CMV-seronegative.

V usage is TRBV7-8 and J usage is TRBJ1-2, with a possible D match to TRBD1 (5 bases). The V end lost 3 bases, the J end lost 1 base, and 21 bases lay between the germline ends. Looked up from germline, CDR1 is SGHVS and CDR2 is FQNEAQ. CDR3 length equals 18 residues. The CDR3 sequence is CASSFLSRGGGRNYGYTF. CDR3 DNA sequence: TGTGCCAGCAGCTTTTTAAGCCGAGGCGGGGGTCGTAACTATGGCTACACCTTC.

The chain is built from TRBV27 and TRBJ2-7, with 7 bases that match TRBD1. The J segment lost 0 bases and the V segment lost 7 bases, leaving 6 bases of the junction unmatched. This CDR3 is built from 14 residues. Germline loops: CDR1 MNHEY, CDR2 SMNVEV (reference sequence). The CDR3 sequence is CASTWTGSSYEQYF. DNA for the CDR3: TGTGCCAGCACGTGGACAGGCAGCTCCTACGAGCAGTACTTC.

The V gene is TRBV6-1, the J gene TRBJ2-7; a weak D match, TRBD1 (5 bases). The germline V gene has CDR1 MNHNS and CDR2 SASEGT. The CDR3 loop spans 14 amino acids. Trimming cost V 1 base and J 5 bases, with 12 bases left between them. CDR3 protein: CASSEGPGHNEQYF. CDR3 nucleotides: TGTGCCAGCAGTGAAGGCCCAGGGCATAACGAGCAGTACTTC.

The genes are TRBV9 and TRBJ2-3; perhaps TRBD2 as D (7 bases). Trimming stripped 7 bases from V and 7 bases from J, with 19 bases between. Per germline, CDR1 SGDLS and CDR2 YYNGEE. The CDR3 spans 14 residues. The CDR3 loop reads CASGRGDTLNTQYF. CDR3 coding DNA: TGTGCCAGCGGACGGGGGGACACACTGAATACGCAGTATTTT.

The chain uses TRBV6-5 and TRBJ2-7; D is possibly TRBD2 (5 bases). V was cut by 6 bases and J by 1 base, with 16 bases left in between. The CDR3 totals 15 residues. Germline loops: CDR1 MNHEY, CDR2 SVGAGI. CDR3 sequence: CASSLDWIRSYEQYF. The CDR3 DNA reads TGTGCCAGCAGCCTGGACTGGATCCGTTCCTACGAGCAGTACTTC.

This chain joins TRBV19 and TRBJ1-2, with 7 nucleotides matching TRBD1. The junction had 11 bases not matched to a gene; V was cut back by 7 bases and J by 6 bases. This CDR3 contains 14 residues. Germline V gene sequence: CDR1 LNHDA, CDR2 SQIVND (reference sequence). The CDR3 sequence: CASKTGQLNNGYTF. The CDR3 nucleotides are TGTGCCAGTAAGACAGGGCAACTCAATAATGGCTACACCTTC.

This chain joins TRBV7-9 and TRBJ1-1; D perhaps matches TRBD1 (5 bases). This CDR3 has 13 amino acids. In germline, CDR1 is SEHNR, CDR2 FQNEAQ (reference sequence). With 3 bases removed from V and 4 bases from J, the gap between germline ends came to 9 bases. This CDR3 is CASSFQGATEAFF. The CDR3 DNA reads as TGTGCCAGCAGCTTTCAGGGCGCCACTGAAGCTTTCTTT.

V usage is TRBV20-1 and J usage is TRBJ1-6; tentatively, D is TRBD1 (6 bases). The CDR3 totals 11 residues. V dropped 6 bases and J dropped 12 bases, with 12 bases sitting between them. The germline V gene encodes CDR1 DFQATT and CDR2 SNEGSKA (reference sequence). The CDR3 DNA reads TGCAGTGCGAGGTTACAGGGACCCCTCCACTTT. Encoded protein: CSARLQGPLHF.

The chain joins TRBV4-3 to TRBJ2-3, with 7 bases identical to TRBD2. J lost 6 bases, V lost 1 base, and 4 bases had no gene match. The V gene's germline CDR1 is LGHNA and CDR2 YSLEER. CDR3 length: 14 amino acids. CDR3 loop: CASSQGGGADTQYF. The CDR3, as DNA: TGCGCCAGCAGCCAAGGGGGAGGGGCTGATACGCAGTATTTT.

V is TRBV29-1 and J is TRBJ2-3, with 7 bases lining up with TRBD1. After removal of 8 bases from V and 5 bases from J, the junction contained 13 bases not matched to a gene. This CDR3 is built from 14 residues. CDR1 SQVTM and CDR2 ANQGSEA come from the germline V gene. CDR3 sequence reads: CSIRFGDRQDTQYF. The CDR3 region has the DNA TGCAGCATCAGGTTCGGGGACAGACAAGATACGCAGTATTTT.

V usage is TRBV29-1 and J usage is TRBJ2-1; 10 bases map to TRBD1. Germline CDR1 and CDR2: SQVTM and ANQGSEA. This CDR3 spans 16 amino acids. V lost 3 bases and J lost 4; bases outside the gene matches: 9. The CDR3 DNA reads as TGCAGCGTTGATTCTAGGACAGGGGGAACTTACAATGAGCAGTTCTTC. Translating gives CSVDSRTGGTYNEQFF.

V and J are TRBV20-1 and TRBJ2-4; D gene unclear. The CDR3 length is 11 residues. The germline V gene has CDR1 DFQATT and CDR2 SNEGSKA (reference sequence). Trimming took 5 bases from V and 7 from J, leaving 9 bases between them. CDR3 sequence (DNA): TGCAGTGCTCTTCCAGTGAACATTCAGTACTTC. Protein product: CSALPVNIQYF.

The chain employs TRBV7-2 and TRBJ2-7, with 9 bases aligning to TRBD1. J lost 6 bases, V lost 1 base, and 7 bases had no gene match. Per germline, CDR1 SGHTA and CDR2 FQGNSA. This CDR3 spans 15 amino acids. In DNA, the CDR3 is TGTGCCAGCAGCTTAGTCCCCACAGGGGGCGGCGAGCAGTACTTC. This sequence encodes CASSLVPTGGGEQYF.

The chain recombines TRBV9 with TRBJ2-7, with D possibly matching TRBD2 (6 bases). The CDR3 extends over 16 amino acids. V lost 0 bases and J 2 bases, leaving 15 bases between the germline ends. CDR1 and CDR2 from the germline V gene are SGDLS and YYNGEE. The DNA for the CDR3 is TGTGCCAGCAGCGTAGCTACGACCGGGAGCACCTACGAGCAGTACTTC. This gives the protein CASSVATTGSTYEQYF.

The CDR3 loop reads CASSTLWGSEAFF. As DNA, the CDR3 is TGTGCCAGCAGCACACTTTGGGGCTCTGAAGCTTTCTTT. The V and J genes are TRBV9 and TRBJ1-1; weak D call: TRBD1 (5 bases). V gave up 4 bases and J gave up 6 bases, with 13 bases separating them. The CDR3 is 13 amino acids. Looked up from germline, CDR1 is SGDLS and CDR2 is YYNGEE.

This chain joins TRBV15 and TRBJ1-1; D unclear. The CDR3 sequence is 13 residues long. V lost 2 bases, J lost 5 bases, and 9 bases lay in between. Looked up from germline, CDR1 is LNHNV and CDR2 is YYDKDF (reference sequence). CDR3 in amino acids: CATSRKGGTEAFF. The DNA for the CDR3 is TGTGCCACCAGCAGAAAGGGAGGAACTGAAGCTTTCTTT.

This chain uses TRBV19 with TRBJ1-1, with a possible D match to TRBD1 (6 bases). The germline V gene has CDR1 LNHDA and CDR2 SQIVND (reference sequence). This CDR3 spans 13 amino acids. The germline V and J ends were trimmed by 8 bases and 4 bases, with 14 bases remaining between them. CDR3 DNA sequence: TGTGCCAGTGCAGAACAGGGCCTCACTGAAGCTTTCTTT. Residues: CASAEQGLTEAFF. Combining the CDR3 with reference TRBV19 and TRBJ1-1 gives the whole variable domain DGGITQSPKYLFRKEGQNVTLSCEQNLNHDAMYWYRQDPGQGLRLIYYSQIVNDFQKGDIAEGYSVSREKKESFPLTVTSAQKNPTAFYLCASAEQGLTEAFFGQGTRLTVV.